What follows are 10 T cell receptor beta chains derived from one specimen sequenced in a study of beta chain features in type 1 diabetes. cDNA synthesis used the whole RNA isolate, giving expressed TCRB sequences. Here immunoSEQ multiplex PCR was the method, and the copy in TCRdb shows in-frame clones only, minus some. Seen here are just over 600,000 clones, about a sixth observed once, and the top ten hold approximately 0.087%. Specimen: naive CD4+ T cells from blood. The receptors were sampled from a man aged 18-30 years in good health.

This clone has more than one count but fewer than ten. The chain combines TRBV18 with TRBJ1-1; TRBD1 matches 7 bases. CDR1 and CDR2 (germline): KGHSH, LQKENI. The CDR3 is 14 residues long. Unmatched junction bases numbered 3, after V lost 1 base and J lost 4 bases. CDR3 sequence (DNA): TGTGCCAGCTCACCACAGGGGGCGACCACTGAAGCTTTCTTT. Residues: CASSPQGATTEAFF.

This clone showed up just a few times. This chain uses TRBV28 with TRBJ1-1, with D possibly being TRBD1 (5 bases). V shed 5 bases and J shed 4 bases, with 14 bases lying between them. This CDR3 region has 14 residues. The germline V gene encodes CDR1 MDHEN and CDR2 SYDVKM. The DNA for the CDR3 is TGTGCCAGCAGTACCCGGGACCGAGTCACTGAAGCTTTCTTT. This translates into CASSTRDRVTEAFF.

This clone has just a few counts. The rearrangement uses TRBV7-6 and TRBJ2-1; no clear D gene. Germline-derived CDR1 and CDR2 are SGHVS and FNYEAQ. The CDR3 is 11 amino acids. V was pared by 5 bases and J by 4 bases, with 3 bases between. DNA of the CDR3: TGTGCCAGCAGCCGATACAATGAGCAGTTCTTC. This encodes CASSRYNEQFF. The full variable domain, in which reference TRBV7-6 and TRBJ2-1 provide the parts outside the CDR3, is GAGVSQSPRYKVTKRGQDVALRCDPISGHVSLYWYRQALGQGPEFLTYFNYEAQQDKSGLPNDRFSAERPEGSISTLTIQRTEQRDSAMYRCASSRYNEQFFGPGTRLTVL.

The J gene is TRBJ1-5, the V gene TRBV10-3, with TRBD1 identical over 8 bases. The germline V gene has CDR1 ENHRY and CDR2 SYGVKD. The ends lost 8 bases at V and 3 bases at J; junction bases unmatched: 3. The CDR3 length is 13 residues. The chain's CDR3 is CAIATGDNQPQHF. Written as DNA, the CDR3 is TGTGCCATCGCGACAGGGGACAATCAGCCCCAGCATTTT.

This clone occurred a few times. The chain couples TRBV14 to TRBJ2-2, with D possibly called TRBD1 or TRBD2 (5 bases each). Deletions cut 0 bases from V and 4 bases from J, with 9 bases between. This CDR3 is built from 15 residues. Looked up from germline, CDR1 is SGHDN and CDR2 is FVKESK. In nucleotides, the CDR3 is TGTGCCAGCAGCCAAGAAGGGGAGAGCACCGGGGAGCTGTTTTTT. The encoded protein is CASSQEGESTGELFF.

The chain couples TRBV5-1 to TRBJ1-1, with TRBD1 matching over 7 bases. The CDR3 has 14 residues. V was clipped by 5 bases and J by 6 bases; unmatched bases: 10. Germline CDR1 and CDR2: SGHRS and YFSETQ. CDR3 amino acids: CASSKQGPGPEAFF. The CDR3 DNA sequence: TGCGCCAGCAGTAAACAGGGGCCCGGCCCTGAAGCTTTCTTT.

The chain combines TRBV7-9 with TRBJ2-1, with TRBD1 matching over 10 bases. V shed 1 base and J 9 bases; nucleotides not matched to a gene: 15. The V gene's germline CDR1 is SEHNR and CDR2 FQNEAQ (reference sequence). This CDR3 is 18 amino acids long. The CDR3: CASSLGRFPGQGMVEQFF. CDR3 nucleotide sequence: TGTGCCAGCAGCTTAGGGCGTTTTCCGGGACAGGGGATGGTTGAGCAGTTCTTC.

This CDR3 reads CASSRLVRSTDTQYF. CDR3 nucleotide sequence: TGTGCCAGCAGTAGACTCGTGAGAAGCACAGATACGCAGTATTTT. The chain uses TRBV2 and TRBJ2-3; D remains ambiguous. The CDR3 totals 15 residues. Per the germline V gene, CDR1 is SNHLY and CDR2 is FYNNEI. V shed 5 bases and J shed 0 bases, with 12 bases lying between them.

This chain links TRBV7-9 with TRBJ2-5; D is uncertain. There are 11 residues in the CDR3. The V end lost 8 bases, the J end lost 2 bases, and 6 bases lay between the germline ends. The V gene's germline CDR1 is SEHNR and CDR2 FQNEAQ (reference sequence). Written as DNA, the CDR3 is TGTGCCAGCGGGTCTCAAGAGACCCAGTACTTC. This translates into CASGSQETQYF.

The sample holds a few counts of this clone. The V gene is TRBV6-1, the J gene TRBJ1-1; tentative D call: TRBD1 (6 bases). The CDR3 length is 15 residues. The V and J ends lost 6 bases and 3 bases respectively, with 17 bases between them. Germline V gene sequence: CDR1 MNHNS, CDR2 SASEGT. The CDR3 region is CASSRQATGYTEAFF. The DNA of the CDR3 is TGTGCCAGCAGCAGACAGGCCACGGGGTACACTGAAGCTTTCTTT.